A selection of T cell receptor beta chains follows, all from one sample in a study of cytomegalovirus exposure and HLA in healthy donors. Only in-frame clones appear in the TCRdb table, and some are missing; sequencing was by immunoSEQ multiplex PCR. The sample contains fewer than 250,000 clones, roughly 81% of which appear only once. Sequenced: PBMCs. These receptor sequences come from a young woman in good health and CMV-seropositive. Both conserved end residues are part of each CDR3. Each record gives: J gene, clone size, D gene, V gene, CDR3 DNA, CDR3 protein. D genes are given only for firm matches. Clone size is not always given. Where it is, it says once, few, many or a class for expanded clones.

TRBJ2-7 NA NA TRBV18 TGTGCCAGCTCACCACAGGAGGGAGCAATCGAGCAGTACTTC CASSPQEGAIEQYF
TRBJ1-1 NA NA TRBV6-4 TGTGCCAGTCGAAGGACTGTGAACACTGAAGCTTTCTTT CASRRTVNTEAFF
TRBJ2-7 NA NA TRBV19 TGTGCCAGTAGTATCGTGACAGCTTCCTACGAGCAGTACTTC CASSIVTASYEQYF
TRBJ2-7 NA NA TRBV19 TGTGCCAGTAGCCCCACCCCCCCACAGGTCTGGTCCACCTACGAGCAGTACTTC CASSPTPPQVWSTYEQYF
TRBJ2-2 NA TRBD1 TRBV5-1 TGCGCCAGCAGCTACACAGGGGGCGGGGAGCTGTTTTTT CASSYTGGGELFF
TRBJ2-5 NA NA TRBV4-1 TGCGCCAGCAGCCAAGTTATAACTGTCCTCCAAGAGACCCAGTACTTC CASSQVITVLQETQYF
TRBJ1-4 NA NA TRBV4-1 TGCGCCAGCAGCCAAGTCAGGAATAATGAAAAACTGTTTTTT CASSQVRNNEKLFF
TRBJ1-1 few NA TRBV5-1 TGCGCCAGCAGCTTGGCGAGTATGAACACTGAAGCTTTCTTT CASSLASMNTEAFF
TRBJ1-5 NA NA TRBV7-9 TGTGCCAGCAGCTTGAGCGGGGGCTCGGATCAGCCCCAGCATTTT CASSLSGGSDQPQHF
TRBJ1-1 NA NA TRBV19 TGTGCCAGTAGTATCGGGCCAAGGGAGGCTTTCTTT CASSIGPREAFF
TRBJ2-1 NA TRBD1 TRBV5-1 TGCGCCAGCAGCCTGCGACAGGGCAATGAGCAGTTCTTC CASSLRQGNEQFF
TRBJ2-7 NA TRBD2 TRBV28 TGTGCCAGCAGCCTAAAGAGCGGGAGGGCCTACGAGCAGTACTTC CASSLKSGRAYEQYF
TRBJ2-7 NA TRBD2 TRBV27 TGTGCCAGCACTTCAAGGACGGGACTAGCGGGAGTGGGCGAGCAGTACTTC CASTSRTGLAGVGEQYF
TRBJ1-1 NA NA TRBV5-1 TGCGCCAGCAGCTTCTCCAGGGAAACCACTGAAGCTTTCTTT CASSFSRETTEAFF
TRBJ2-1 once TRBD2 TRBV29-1 TGCAGCGCCCGTGGTGGGAGGGCCCCCAATGAGCAGTTCTTC CSARGGRAPNEQFF
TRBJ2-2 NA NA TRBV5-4 TGTGCCAGCAGCTTGGCCAGGCAGGGGGAGGTCACCGGGGAGCTGTTTTTT CASSLARQGEVTGELFF
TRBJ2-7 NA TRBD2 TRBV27 TGTGCCAGCAGTCCTAGCGGGTCTGCCTACGAGCAGTACTTC CASSPSGSAYEQYF
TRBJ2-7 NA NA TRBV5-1 TGCGCCAGCAGCTTGGGCGGGACTGTGAACGAGCAGTACTTC CASSLGGTVNEQYF
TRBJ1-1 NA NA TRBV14 TGTGCCAGCAGCCAAGTGGCAGGGGACACTGAAGCTTTCTTT CASSQVAGDTEAFF
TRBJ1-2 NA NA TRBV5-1 TGCGCCAGCGGTGTAGCCTCTAAGAATGGCTACACCTTC CASGVASKNGYTF
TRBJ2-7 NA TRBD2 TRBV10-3 TGTGCCATCAGGACTAGCGGGAGGGACGAGCAGTACTTC CAIRTSGRDEQYF
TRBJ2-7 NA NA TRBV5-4 TGTGCCAGCAGCTTAGGGCAGGGCCGCTACGAGCAGTACTTC CASSLGQGRYEQYF